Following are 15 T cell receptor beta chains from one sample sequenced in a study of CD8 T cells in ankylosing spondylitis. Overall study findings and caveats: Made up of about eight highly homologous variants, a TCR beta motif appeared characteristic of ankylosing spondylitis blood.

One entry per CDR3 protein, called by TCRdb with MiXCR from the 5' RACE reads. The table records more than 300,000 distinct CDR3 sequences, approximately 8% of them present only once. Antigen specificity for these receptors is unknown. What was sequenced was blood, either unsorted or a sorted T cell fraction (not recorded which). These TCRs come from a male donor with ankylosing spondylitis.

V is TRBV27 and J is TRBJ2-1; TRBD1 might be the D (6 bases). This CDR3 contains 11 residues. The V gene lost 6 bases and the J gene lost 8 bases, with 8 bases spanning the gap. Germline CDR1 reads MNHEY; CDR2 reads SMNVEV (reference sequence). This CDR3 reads CASRTGYEQFF. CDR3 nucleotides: TGTGCCAGCAGGACAGGATATGAGCAGTTCTTC.

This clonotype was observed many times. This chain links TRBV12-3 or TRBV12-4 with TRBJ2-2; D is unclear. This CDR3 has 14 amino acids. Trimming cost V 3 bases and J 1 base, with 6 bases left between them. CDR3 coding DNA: TGTGCCAGCAGTTTTGCAGGGAACACCGGGGAGCTGTTTTTT. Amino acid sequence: CASSFAGNTGELFF.

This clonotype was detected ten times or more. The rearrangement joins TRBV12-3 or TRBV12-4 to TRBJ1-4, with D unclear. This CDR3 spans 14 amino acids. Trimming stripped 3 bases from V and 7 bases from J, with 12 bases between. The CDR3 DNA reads TGTGCCAGCAGTTTCTCGGGAAAGGGTGAAAAACTGTTTTTT. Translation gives CASSFSGKGEKLFF.

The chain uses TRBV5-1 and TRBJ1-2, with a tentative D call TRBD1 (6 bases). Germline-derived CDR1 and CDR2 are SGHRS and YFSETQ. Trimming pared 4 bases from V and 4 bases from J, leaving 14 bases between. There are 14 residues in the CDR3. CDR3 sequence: CASSPPGGGYGYTF. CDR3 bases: TGCGCCAGCAGCCCCCCCGGGGGCGGCTATGGCTACACCTTC.

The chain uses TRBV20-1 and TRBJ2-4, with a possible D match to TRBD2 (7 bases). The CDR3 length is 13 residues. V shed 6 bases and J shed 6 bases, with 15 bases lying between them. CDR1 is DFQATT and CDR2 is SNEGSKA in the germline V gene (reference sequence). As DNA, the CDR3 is TGCAGTGCCCTAGGGGGGGGCGGAAACATTCAGTACTTC. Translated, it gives CSALGGGGNIQYF.

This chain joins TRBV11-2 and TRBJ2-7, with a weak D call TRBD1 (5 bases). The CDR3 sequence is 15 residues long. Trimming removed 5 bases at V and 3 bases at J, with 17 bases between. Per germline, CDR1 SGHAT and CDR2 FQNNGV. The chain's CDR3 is CASSRGQGSLYEQYF. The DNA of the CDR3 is TGTGCCAGCAGCCGCGGCCAGGGCTCTCTCTACGAGCAGTACTTC.

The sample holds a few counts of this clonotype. The CDR3 coding sequence is TGTGCCAGCAACAAACAGAGGGACGAGCAGTACTTC. Translating gives CASNKQRDEQYF. This chain joins TRBV28 and TRBJ2-7; D might be TRBD2 (5 bases). V was clipped by 7 bases and J by 5 bases, with 12 bases between them. CDR3 length: 12 amino acids. Germline V gene lookup returns CDR1 MDHEN and CDR2 SYDVKM.

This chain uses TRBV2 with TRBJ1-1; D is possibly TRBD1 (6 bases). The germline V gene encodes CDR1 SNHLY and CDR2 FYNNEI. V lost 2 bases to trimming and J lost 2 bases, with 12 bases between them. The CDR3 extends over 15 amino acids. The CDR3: CASSESGRGNTEAFF. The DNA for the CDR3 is TGTGCCAGCAGTGAATCGGGCAGGGGAAACACTGAAGCTTTCTTT.

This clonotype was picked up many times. The CDR3 reads CSAPQTGRRETQYF. CDR3 nucleotide sequence: TGCAGTGCCCCTCAAACGGGAAGGAGGGAGACCCAGTACTTC. V and J are TRBV20-1 and TRBJ2-5, with D tentatively TRBD2 (5 bases). This CDR3 has 14 amino acids. Germline V gene lookup returns CDR1 DFQATT and CDR2 SNEGSKA (reference sequence). The V gene lost 6 bases and the J gene lost 5 bases, with 19 bases spanning the gap.

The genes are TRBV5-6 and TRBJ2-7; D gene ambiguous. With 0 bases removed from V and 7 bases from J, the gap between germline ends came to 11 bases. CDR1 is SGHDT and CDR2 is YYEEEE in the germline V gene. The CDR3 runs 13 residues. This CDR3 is CASSLGHPWEQYF. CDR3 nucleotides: TGTGCCAGCAGCTTGGGACACCCTTGGGAGCAGTACTTC.

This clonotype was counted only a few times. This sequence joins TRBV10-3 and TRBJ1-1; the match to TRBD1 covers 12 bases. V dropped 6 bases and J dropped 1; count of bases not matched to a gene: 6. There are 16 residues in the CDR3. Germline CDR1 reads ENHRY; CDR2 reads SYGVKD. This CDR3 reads CAIRTGTGGANTEAFF. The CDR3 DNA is TGTGCCATCAGGACCGGGACAGGGGGCGCGAACACTGAAGCTTTCTTT.

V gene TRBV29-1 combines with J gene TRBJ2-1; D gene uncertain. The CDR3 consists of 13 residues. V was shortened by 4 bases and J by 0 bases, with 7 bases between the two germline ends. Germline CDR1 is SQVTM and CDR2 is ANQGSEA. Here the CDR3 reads CSVARSSYNEQFF. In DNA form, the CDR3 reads TGCAGCGTTGCCAGGAGCTCCTACAATGAGCAGTTCTTC.

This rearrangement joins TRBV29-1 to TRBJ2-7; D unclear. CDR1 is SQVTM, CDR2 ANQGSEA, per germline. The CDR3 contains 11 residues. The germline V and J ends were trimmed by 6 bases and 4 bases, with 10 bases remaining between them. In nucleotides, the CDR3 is TGCAGCGTAAACAGCCCTTACGAGCAGTACTTC. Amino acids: CSVNSPYEQYF.

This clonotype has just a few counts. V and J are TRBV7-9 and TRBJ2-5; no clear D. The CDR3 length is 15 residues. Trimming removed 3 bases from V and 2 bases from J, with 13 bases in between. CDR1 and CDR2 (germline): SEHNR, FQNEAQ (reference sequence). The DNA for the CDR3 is TGTGCCAGCAGCTTTCCCCTCCTAGAACAAGAGACCCAGTACTTC. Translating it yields CASSFPLLEQETQYF.

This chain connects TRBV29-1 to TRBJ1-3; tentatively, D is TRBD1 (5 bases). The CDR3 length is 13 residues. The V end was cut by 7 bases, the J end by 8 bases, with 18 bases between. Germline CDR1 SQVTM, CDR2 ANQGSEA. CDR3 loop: CSGSRGSGDTIYF. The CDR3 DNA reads TGCAGCGGATCAAGGGGCAGCGGAGACACCATATATTTT.